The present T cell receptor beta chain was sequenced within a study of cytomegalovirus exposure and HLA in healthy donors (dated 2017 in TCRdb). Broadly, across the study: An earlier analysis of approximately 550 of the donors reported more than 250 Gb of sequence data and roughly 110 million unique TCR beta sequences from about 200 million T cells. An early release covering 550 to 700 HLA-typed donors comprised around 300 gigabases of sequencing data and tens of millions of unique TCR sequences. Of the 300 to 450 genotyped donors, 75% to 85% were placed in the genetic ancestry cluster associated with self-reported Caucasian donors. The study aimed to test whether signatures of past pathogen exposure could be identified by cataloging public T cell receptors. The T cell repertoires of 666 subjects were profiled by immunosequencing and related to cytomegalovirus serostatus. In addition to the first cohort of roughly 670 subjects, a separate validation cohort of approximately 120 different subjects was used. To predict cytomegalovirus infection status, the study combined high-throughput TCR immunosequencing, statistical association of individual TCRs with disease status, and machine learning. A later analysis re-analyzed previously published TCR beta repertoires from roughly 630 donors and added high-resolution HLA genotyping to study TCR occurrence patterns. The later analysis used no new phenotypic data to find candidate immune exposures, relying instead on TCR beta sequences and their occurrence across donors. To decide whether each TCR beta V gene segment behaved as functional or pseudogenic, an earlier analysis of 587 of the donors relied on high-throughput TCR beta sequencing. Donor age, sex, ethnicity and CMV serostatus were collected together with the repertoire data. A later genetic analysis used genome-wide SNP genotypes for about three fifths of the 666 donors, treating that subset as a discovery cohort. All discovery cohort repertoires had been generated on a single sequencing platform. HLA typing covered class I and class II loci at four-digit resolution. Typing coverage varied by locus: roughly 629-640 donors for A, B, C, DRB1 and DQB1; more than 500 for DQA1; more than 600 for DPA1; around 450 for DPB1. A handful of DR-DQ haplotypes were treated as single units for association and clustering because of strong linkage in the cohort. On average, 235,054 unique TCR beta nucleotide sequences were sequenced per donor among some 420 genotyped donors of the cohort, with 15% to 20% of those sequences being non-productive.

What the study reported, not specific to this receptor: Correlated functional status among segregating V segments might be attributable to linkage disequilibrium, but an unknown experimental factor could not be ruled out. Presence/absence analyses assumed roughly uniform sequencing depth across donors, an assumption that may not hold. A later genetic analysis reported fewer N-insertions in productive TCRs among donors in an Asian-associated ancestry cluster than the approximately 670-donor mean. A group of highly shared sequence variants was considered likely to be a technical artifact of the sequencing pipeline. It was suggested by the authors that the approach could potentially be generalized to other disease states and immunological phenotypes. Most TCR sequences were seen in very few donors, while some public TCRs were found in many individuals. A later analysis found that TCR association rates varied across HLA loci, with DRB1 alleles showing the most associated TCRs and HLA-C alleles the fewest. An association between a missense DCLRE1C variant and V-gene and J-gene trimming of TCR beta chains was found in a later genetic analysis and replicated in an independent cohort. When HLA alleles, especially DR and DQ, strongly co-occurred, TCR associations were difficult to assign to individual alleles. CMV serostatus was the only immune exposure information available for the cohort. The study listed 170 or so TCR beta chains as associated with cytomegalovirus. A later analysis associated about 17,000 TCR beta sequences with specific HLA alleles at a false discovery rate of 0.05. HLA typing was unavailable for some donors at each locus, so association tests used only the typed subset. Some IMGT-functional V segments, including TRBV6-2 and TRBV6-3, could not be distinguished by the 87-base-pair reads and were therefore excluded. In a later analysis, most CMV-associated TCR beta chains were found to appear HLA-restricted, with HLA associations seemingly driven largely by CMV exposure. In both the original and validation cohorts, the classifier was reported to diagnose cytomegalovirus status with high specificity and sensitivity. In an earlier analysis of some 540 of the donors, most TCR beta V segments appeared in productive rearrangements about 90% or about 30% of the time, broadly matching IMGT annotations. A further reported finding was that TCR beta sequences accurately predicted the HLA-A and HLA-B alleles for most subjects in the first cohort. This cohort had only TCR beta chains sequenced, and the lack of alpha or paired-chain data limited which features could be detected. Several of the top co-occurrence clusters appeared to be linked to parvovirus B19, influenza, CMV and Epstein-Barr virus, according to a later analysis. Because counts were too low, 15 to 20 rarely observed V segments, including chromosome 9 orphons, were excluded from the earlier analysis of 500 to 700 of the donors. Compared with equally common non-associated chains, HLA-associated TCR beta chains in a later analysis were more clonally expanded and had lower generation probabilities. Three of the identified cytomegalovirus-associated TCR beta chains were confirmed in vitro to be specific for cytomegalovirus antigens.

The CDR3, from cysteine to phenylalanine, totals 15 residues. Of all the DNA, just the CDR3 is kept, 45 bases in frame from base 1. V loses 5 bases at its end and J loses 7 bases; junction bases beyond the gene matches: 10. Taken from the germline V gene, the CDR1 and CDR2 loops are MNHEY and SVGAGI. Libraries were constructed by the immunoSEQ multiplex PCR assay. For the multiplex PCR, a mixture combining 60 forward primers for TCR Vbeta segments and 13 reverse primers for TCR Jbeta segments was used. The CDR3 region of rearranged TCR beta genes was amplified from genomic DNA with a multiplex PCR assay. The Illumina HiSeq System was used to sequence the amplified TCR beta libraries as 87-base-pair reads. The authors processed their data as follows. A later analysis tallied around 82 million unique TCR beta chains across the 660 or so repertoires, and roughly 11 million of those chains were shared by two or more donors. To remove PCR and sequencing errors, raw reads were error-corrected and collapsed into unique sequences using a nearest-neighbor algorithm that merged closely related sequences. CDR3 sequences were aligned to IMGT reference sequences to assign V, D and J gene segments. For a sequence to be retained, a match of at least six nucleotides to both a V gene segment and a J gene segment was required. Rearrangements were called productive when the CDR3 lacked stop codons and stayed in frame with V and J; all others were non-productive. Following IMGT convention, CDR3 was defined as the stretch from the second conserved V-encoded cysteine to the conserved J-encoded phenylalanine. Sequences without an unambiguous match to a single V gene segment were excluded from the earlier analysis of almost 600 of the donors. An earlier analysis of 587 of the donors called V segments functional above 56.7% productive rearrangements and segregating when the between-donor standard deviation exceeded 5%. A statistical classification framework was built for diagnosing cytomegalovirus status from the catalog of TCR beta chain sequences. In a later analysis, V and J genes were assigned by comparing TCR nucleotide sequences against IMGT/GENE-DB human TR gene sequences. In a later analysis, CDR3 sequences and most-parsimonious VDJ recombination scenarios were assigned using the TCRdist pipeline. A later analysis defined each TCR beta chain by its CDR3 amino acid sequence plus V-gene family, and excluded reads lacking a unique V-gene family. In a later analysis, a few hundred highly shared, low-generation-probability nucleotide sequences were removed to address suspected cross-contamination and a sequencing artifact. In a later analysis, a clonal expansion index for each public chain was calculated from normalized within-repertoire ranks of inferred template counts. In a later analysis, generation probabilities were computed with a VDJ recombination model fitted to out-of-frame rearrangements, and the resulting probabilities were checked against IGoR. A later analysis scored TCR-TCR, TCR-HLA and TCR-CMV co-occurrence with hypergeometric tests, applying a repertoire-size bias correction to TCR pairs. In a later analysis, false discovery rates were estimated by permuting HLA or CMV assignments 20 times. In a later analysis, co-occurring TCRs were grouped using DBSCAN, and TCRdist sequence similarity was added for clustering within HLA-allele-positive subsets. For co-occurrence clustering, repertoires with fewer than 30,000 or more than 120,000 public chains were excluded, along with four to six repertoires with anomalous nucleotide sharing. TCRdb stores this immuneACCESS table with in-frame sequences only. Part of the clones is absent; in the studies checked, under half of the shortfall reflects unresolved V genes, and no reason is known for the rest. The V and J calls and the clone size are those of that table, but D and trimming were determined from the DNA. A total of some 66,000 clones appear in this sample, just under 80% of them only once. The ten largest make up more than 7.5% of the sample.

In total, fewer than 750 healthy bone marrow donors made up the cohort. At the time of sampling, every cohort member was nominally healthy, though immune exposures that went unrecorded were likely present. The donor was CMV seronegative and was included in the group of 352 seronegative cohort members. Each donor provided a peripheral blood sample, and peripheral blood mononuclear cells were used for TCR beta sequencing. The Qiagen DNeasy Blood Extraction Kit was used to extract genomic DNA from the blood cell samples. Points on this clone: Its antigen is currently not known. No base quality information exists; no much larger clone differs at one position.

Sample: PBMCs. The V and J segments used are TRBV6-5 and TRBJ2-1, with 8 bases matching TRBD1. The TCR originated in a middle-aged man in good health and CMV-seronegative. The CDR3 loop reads CASSLFGTGPNEQFF. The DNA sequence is TGTGCCAGCAGTCTCTTCGGGACAGGTCCAAATGAGCAGTTCTTC.